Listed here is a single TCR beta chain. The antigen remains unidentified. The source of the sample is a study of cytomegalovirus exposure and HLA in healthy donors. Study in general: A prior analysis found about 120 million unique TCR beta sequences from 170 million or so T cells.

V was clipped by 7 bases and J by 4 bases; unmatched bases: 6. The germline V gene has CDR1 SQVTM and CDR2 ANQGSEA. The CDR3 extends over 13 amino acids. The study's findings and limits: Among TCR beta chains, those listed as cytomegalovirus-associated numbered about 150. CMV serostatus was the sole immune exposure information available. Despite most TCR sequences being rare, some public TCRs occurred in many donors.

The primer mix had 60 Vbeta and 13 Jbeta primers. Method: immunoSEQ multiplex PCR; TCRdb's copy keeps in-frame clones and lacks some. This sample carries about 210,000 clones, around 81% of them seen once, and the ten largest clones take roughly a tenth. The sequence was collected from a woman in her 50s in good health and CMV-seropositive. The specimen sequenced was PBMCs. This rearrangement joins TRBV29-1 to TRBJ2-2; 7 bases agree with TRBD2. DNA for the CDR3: TGCAGCGGGGGGGGGTCGGGCACCGGGGAGCTGTTTTTT. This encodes CSGGGSGTGELFF.